Listed here are 10 T cell receptor beta chains from one sample, sequenced in a study of blood T cell repertoires in COVID-19. The repertoire was sequenced with immunoSEQ multiplex PCR; TCRdb's copy has only in-frame clones and lacks some. Of more than 450,000 clones listed, approximately 86% are singletons. The sample taken for sequencing was PBMCs or T cells enriched from blood (not recorded which). Receptors originate from a woman between 18 and 30 years old who had recovered from COVID-19.

The chain employs TRBV27 and TRBJ1-2, with 7 bases that match TRBD1. The CDR3 has 16 amino acids. Germline CDR1 reads MNHEY; CDR2 reads SMNVEV (reference sequence). The trim removed 0 bases at V and 6 bases at J, leaving 10 bases unmatched. For the CDR3, the DNA is TGTGCCAGCAGTTTATCTGAGAGGGGGCGCCCGGATGGCTACACCTTC. It specifies CASSLSERGRPDGYTF.

The chain employs TRBV3-1 (or the pseudogene TRBV3-2) and TRBJ2-7; 7 positions agree with TRBD2. The CDR3 extends over 17 amino acids. The J segment lost 0 bases and the V segment lost 0 bases, leaving 8 bases of the junction unmatched. Germline loops: CDR1 LGHDT, CDR2 YNNKEL (reference sequence). CDR3 sequence: CASSQDPWEGPSYEQYF. The CDR3 region has the DNA TGTGCCAGCAGCCAAGACCCTTGGGAGGGGCCCTCCTACGAGCAGTACTTC.

The chain has TRBV5-4 and TRBJ1-2; 7 bases match TRBD1. Germline loops: CDR1 SGHNT, CDR2 YYREEE (reference sequence). The CDR3 is 13 residues long. V lost 3 bases to trimming and J lost 8 bases; unmatched junction nucleotides: 7. CDR3: CASSSGRGLGYTF. The CDR3 DNA is TGTGCCAGCAGCTCGGGCAGGGGGTTGGGCTACACCTTC.

The genes are TRBV5-1 and TRBJ2-6; perhaps TRBD2 as D (6 bases). Germline V lookup: CDR1 SGHRS, CDR2 YFSETQ. The CDR3 sequence is 19 residues long. The ends were cut back, 4 bases at V and 6 bases at J, with 26 bases in the middle. For the CDR3, the DNA is TGCGCCAGCAGCGAATTGGTCCACGGCACGGGAGAGGCGGCCAACGTCCTGACTTTC. This gives the protein CASSELVHGTGEAANVLTF.

V gene TRBV12-3 or TRBV12-4 combines with J gene TRBJ1-5, with no clear D. This CDR3 is 13 amino acids long. V shed 4 bases and J shed 0 bases, with 4 bases lying between them. Here the CDR3 DNA reads TGTGCCAGCAGTTCTTATAGCAATCAGCCCCAGCATTTT. The encoded protein is CASSSYSNQPQHF.

V usage is TRBV10-3 and J usage is TRBJ1-2; 7 bases line up with TRBD1. The CDR3 extends over 13 amino acids. Germline CDR1 reads ENHRY; CDR2 reads SYGVKD. Unmatched junction bases numbered 10, after V lost 7 bases and J lost 8 bases. In nucleotides, the CDR3 is TGTGCCATCAAAGAGACAGGGTCTAGGGGCTACACCTTC. Translation gives CAIKETGSRGYTF.

The V and J genes are TRBV9 and TRBJ1-3; the D gene is possibly TRBD1 (5 bases). V lost 4 bases and J 0 bases, leaving 20 bases between the germline ends. Germline-derived CDR1 and CDR2 are SGDLS and YYNGEE. This CDR3 is built from 18 residues. The CDR3 DNA reads TGTGCCAGCAGCCTCCGACCTCCGGACAAGAGCTCTGGAAACACCATATATTTT. Translated: CASSLRPPDKSSGNTIYF.

CDR3 sequence: CASSTDRGLNTEAFF. In nucleotides, the CDR3 is TGTGCCAGCAGCACCGACAGGGGTTTGAACACTGAAGCTTTCTTT. The chain combines TRBV5-6 with TRBJ1-1; 8 nucleotides line up with TRBD1. Trimming removed 4 bases from V and 0 bases from J; junction bases left unmatched: 5. This CDR3 comprises 15 residues. Germline V gives CDR1 SGHDT, CDR2 YYEEEE.

The table lists this clone with a count of one. V is TRBV7-2 and J is TRBJ2-5; 10 bases are a match to TRBD2. The germline V gene encodes CDR1 SGHTA and CDR2 FQGNSA. The CDR3 extends over 14 amino acids. Trimming removed 2 bases from V and 5 bases from J; junction bases left unmatched: 2. The CDR3 loop is CASSLTSGAETQYF. For the CDR3, the DNA is TGTGCCAGCAGCTTAACTAGCGGGGCGGAGACCCAGTACTTC.

The chain joins TRBV19 to TRBJ1-5, with D perhaps TRBD1 (5 bases). The germline V gene encodes CDR1 LNHDA and CDR2 SQIVND (reference sequence). The CDR3 is made up of 16 amino acids. Trimming stripped 2 bases from V and 0 bases from J, with 11 bases between. The chain's CDR3 is CASSILGGNSNQPQHF. DNA for the CDR3: TGTGCCAGTAGTATACTTGGGGGGAATAGCAATCAGCCCCAGCATTTT.